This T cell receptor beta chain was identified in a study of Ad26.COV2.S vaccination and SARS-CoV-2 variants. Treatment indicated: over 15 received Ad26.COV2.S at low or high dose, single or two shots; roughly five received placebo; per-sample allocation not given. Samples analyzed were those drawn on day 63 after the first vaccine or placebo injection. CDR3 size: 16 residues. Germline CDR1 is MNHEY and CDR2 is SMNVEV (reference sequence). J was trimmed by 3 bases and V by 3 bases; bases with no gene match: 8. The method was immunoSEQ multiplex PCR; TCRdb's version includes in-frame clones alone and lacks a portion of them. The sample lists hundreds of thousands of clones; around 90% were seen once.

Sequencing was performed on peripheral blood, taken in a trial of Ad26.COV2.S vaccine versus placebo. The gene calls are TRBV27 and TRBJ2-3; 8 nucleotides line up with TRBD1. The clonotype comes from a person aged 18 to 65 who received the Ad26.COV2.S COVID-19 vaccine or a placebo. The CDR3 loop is CASSFLDRVGTDTQYF. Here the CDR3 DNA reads TGTGCCAGCAGTTTTTTGGACAGGGTAGGGACAGATACGCAGTATTTT.